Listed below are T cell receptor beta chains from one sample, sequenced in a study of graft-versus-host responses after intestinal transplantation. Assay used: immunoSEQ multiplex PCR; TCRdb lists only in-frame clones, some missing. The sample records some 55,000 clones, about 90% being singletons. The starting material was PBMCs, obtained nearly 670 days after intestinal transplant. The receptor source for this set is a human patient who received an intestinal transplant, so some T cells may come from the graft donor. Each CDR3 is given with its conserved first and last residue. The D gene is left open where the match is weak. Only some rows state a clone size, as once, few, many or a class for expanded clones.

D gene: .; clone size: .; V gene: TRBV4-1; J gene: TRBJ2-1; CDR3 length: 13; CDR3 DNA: TGCGCCAGCAGCCAAGATCAGGGGAATGAGCAGTTCTTC; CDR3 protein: CASSQDQGNEQFF
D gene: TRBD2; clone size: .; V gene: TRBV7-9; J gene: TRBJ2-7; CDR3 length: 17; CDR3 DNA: TGTGCCAGCAGCCCCCCCGGGACTAGCGGAAGACTTTACGAGCAGTACTTC; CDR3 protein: CASSPPGTSGRLYEQYF
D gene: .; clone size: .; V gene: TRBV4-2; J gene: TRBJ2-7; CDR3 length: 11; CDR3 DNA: TGTGCCAGCAGCAGCTCCTACGAGCAGTACTTC; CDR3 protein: CASSSSYEQYF
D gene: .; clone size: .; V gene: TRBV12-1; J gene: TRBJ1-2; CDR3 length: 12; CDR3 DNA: TGTGCCAGCAGCTTTACGAGGCATGGCTACACCTTC; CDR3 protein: CASSFTRHGYTF
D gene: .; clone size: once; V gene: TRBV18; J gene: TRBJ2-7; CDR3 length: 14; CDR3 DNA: TGTGCCAGCTCACCAGGAGGGGGTGCCTACGAGCAGTACTTC; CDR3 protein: CASSPGGGAYEQYF
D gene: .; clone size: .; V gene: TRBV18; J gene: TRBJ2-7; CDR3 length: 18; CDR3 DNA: TGTGCCAGCTCACCACCAGGCAAAGCAGGGGCTCACACCTACGAGCAGTACTTC; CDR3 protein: CASSPPGKAGAHTYEQYF
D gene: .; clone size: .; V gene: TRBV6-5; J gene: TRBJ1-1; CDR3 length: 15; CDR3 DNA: TGTGCCAGCAGTTACTCCAACAGGGTGGGCACTGAAGCTTTCTTT; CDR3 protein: CASSYSNRVGTEAFF
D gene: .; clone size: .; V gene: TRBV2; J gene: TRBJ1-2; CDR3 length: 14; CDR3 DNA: TGTGCCAGCAGTGAAGTCCCAGCCCGGCCGACGTTCCCCTTC; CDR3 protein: CASSEVPARPTFPF
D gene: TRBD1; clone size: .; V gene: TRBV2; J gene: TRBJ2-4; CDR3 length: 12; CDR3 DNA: TGTGCCAGCAGAGGGACAGTTAGGATTCAGTACTTC; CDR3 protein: CASRGTVRIQYF
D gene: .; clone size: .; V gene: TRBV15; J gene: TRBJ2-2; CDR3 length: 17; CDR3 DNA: TGTGCCACCAGCAGAGATAACGGGCCCTCGAACACCGGGGAGCTGTTTTTT; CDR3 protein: CATSRDNGPSNTGELFF
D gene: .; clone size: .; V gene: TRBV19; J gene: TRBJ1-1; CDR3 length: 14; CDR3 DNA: TGTGCCAGTAGTATAGACAGGGGGAACACTGAAGCTTTCTTT; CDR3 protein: CASSIDRGNTEAFF
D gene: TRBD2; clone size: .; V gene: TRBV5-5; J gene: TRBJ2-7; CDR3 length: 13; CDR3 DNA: TGTGCCAGCAGCCTGGTAGCGGGGAACGAGCAGTACTTC; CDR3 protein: CASSLVAGNEQYF
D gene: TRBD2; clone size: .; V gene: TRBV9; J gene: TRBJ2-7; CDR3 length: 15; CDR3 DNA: TGTGCCAGCAGCGTAGGCGGGGGGCCTCTCTACGAGCAGTACTTC; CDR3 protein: CASSVGGGPLYEQYF
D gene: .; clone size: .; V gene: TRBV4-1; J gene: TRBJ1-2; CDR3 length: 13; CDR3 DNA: TGCGCCAGCAGCCAAGCAGGGGCCCCTGGCTACACCTTC; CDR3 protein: CASSQAGAPGYTF
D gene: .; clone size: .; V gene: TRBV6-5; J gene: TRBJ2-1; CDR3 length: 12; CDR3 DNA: TGTGCCAGCAGTAACGGACGGAGGGAGCAGTTCTTC; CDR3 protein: CASSNGRREQFF
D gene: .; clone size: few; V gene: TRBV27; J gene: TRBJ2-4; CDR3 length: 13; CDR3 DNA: TGTGCCAGCAGCTGGACAGCCAAAAACATTCAGTACTTC; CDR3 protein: CASSWTAKNIQYF
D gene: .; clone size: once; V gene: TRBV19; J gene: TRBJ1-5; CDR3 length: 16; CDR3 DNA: TGTGCCAGTAGTATCCCCCGGTTAGGGAGCAATCAGCCCCAGCATTTT; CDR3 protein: CASSIPRLGSNQPQHF
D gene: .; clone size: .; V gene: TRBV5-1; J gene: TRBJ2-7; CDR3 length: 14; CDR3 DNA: TGTGCCAGCAGCTACCCTACCAACGGGGGCGGGTCGGACTTC; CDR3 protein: CASSYPTNGGGSDF
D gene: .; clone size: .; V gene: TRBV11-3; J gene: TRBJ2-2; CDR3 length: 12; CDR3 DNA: TGTGCCAGCAGCTTAGCAGACGGGGAGCTGTTTTTT; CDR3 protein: CASSLADGELFF
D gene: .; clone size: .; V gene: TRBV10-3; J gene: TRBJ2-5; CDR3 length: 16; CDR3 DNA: TGTGCCATCAGTGAGGGAGAAAGGGCCCTGGGGGAGACCCAGTACTTC; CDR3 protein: CAISEGERALGETQYF
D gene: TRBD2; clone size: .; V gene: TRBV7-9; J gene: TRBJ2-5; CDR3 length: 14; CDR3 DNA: TGTGCCAGCAGCTTTTCCCGGGGGGAAGAGACCCAGTACTTC; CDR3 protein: CASSFSRGEETQYF
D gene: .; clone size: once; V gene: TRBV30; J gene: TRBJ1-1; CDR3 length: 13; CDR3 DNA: TGTGCCTGGAGTGGGGGGCAGAAAACTGAAGCTTTCTTT; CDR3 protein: CAWSGGQKTEAFF
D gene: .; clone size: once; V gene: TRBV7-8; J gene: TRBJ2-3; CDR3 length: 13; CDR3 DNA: TGTGCCAGCAGCACCAGGAACACAGATACGCAGTATTTT; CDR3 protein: CASSTRNTDTQYF
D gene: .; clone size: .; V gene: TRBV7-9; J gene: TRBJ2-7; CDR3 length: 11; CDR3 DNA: TGTGCCAGCAGCCCCTTCTACGAGCAGTACTTC; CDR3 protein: CASSPFYEQYF
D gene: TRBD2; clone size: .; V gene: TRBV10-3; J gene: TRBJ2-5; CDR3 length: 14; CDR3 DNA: TGTGCCATCAGCACTCTAGCGGGGGCCGAGACCCAGTACTTC; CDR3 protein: CAISTLAGAETQYF
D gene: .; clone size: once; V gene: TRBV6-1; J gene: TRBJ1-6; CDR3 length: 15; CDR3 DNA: TGTGCCAGCAGTGAATCAGGGGTATGGAATTCACCCCTCCACTTT; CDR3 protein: CASSESGVWNSPLHF
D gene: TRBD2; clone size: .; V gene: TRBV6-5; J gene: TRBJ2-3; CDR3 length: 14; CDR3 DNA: TGTGCCAGCAGAGCGGGGGAAGGGACGGATACGCAGTATTTT; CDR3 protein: CASRAGEGTDTQYF
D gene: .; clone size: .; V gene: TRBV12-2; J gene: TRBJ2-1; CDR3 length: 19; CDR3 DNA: TGTGCAAGTCGCTTAGCGGTAGGACAGCCCTTTACCACCTACAATGAGCAGTTCTTC; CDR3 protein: CASRLAVGQPFTTYNEQFF
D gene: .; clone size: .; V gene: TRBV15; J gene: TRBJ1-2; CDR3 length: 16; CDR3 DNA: TGTGCCACCAGCAGAAGCCTCGGGACCCAAGGAGAAGGCTACACCTTC; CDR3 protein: CATSRSLGTQGEGYTF